These 25 T cell receptor beta chains were sequenced from one sample in a study of blood T cell repertoires in COVID-19. Assay used: immunoSEQ multiplex PCR; TCRdb lists only in-frame clones, some missing. This table holds around 100,000 clones, 70% to 90% found once. Sequences were obtained from peripheral blood. The origin of the receptors is a man aged 45-60 years in a cohort sampled during active COVID-19.

J is TRBJ2-2 and V is TRBV4-2; TRBD1 matches at 7 bases. The V and J ends lost 4 bases and 1 base, in that order; junction bases with no gene match: 3. The germline gives CDR1 LGHNA, CDR2 YNFKEQ. This CDR3 region has 15 residues. CDR3 loop: CASSPRTGNTGELFF. Written as DNA, the CDR3 is TGTGCCAGCAGCCCGCGGACAGGGAACACCGGGGAGCTGTTTTTT.

CDR3: CASSSTGRGTIGELFF. Here the CDR3 DNA reads TGTGCCAGCAGTTCAACCGGTAGGGGTACCATCGGGGAGCTGTTTTTT. The chain recombines TRBV2 with TRBJ2-2; D is possibly TRBD1 (5 bases). Germline CDR1 reads SNHLY; CDR2 reads FYNNEI. This CDR3 comprises 16 residues. Trimming pared 5 bases from V and 7 bases from J, leaving 20 bases between.

This rearrangement joins TRBV19 to TRBJ2-5; perhaps TRBD1 as D (6 bases). The CDR3 contains 16 residues. The V end was cut by 2 bases, the J end by 5 bases, with 18 bases between. CDR1 and CDR2 (germline): LNHDA, SQIVND (reference sequence). DNA for the CDR3: TGTGCCAGTAGTATAAGGGCCATACAGGGTGGGGAGACCCAGTACTTC. This sequence encodes CASSIRAIQGGETQYF.

In this sample, this clone turned up a few times. The chain couples TRBV3-1 (or the pseudogene TRBV3-2) to TRBJ2-7, with 7 bases identical to TRBD1. The J segment lost 0 bases and the V segment lost 4 bases, leaving 0 bases of the junction unmatched. The CDR3 is made up of 13 amino acids. Germline V gene sequence: CDR1 LGHDT, CDR2 YNNKEL (reference sequence). The CDR3 DNA reads as TGTGCCAGCAGCCGGGACAGCTCCTACGAGCAGTACTTC. Translation gives CASSRDSSYEQYF.

The chain couples TRBV5-6 to TRBJ2-5, with a weak D call TRBD1 (6 bases). Trimming stripped 3 bases from V and 5 bases from J, with 11 bases between. Germline assignment: CDR1 SGHDT and CDR2 YYEEEE. The CDR3 runs to 13 residues. CDR3 coding DNA: TGTGCCAGCAGCTCGGACAGTGGGGAGACCCAGTACTTC. It specifies CASSSDSGETQYF.

The V gene is TRBV18, the J gene TRBJ1-1, with D uncertain. CDR3 length equals 14 residues. V lost 2 bases and J 1 base, leaving 8 bases between the germline ends. Germline-derived CDR1 and CDR2 are KGHSH and LQKENI. CDR3 nucleotides: TGTGCCAGCTCACCAACAGCCGAGAACACTGAAGCTTTCTTT. Protein product: CASSPTAENTEAFF.

The chain has TRBV24-1 and TRBJ2-7; 9 bases match TRBD1. Germline CDR1 reads KGHDR; CDR2 reads SFDVKD. Trimming removed 4 bases from V and 2 bases from J; junction bases left unmatched: 8. This CDR3 contains 16 residues. For the CDR3, the DNA is TGTGCCACCAGTGACCCGTCCGGGACAGGGACCTACGAGCAGTACTTC. It codes for CATSDPSGTGTYEQYF.

J is TRBJ1-4 and V is TRBV18; possibly TRBD1 for D (5 bases). Germline V gene sequence: CDR1 KGHSH, CDR2 LQKENI. V was cut by 2 bases and J by 5 bases, with 12 bases left in between. This CDR3 spans 15 amino acids. The CDR3 loop is CASSPSTGGNEKLFF. The CDR3 DNA sequence: TGTGCCAGCTCACCATCTACGGGGGGAAATGAAAAACTGTTTTTT.

This chain joins TRBV9 and TRBJ1-2; D uncertain. Trimming removed 3 bases at V and 4 bases at J, with 13 bases between. Germline V CDR1 and CDR2: SGDLS, YYNGEE. The CDR3 is 14 residues long. CDR3 loop: CASSASTGTYGYTF. The CDR3 DNA is TGTGCCAGCAGCGCCTCGACTGGAACCTATGGCTACACCTTC.

The chain joins TRBV9 to TRBJ2-3; TRBD2 matches 8 bases. The junction had 5 bases not matched to a gene; V was cut back by 2 bases and J by 6 bases. This CDR3 contains 14 residues. The germline V gene has CDR1 SGDLS and CDR2 YYNGEE. In DNA, the CDR3 is TGTGCCAGCAGCGTCCGGACTAGCCAGGATACGCAGTATTTT. Translated: CASSVRTSQDTQYF.

The rearrangement joins TRBV18 to TRBJ2-2; a possible D gene is TRBD1 (6 bases). This CDR3 is built from 17 residues. The germline V gene encodes CDR1 KGHSH and CDR2 LQKENI. V was trimmed by 3 bases and J by 1 base, leaving 15 bases between them. The CDR3 coding sequence is TGTGCCAGCTCACCCCAGGGGTCGGCCCAGAACACCGGGGAGCTGTTTTTT. This gives the protein CASSPQGSAQNTGELFF.

The chain uses TRBV18 and TRBJ2-3; 10 bases map to TRBD2. The germline CDR1 and CDR2 sequences are KGHSH and LQKENI. The CDR3 contains 16 residues. Trimming at V came to 4 bases and at J to 5 bases, leaving 9 bases not matched to a gene. CDR3 DNA sequence: TGTGCCAGCTCACGGGCCAGCGGGGGGGCGAAAGATACGCAGTATTTT. Encoded protein: CASSRASGGAKDTQYF.

This clone was seen only once. This chain uses TRBV10-2 with TRBJ2-2; a weak D match, TRBD2 (6 bases). This CDR3 has 14 residues. Germline V gene lookup returns CDR1 WSHSY and CDR2 SAAADI. The V gene lost 6 bases and the J gene lost 4 bases, with 12 bases spanning the gap. CDR3 DNA sequence: TGCGCCAGCAGCCCCGGGGGAAGCACCGGGGAGCTGTTTTTT. Translated, it gives CASSPGGSTGELFF.

The sample holds one count of this clone. V is TRBV27 and J is TRBJ2-3; 11 bases are shared with TRBD2. This CDR3 spans 18 amino acids. Trimming cost V 1 base and J 9 bases; bases outside gene matches: 15. Germline V lookup: CDR1 MNHEY, CDR2 SMNVEV (reference sequence). The DNA for the CDR3 is TGTGCCAGCAGTTTATTTGGGTTGAAGATAGCGGGGGGGCAAACGCAGTATTTT. Encoded protein: CASSLFGLKIAGGQTQYF.

The chain recombines TRBV18 with TRBJ2-1; TRBD2 matches 9 bases. CDR3 length: 16 amino acids. Trimming cost V 4 bases and J 9 bases; bases outside gene matches: 13. The germline CDR1 and CDR2 sequences are KGHSH and LQKENI. In DNA, the CDR3 is TGTGCCAGCTCACAGAGCCCTAGCGGGGCAGGCGGTGAGCAGTTCTTC. Protein sequence: CASSQSPSGAGGEQFF. Using reference TRBV18 and TRBJ2-1 for the parts outside the CDR3, the full variable domain is NAGVMQNPRHLVRRRGQEARLRCSPMKGHSHVYWYRQLPEEGLKFMVYLQKENIIDESGMPKERFSAEFPKEGPSILRIQQVVRGDSAAYFCASSQSPSGAGGEQFFGPGTRLTVL.

The CDR3 sequence: CASSVPGQGSLANTGELFF. CDR3 DNA: TGTGCCAGTAGTGTCCCGGGACAGGGCTCCCTTGCGAACACCGGGGAGCTGTTTTTT. This chain uses TRBV19 with TRBJ2-2; 9 bases agree with TRBD1. The germline CDR1 and CDR2 sequences are LNHDA and SQIVND (reference sequence). After removal of 5 bases from V and 0 bases from J, the junction contained 13 bases not matched to a gene. The CDR3 sequence is 19 residues long.

This chain joins TRBV7-8 and TRBJ2-5, with a weak D call TRBD1 (6 bases). Germline loops: CDR1 SGHVS, CDR2 FQNEAQ. This CDR3 has 16 residues. V lost 4 bases, J lost 4 bases, and 19 bases lay in between. The chain's CDR3 is CASSSTPTGWGETQYF. CDR3 nucleotide sequence: TGTGCCAGCAGCTCCACTCCCACAGGGTGGGGAGAGACCCAGTACTTC.

This chain uses TRBV4-3 with TRBJ1-4, with a possible D match to TRBD1 (5 bases). CDR1 is LGHNA, CDR2 YSLEER, per germline. The CDR3 is made up of 14 amino acids. V was clipped by 4 bases and J by 5 bases, with 11 bases between them. CDR3 coding DNA: TGCGCCAGCAGCCGGGACTCCTGGAATGAAAAACTGTTTTTT. It yields the protein CASSRDSWNEKLFF.

The chain carries TRBV5-1 and TRBJ2-1; 7 nucleotides agree with TRBD1. CDR3 length equals 16 residues. V trimming: 5 bases; J trimming: 6 bases; junction bases outside the gene matches: 14. CDR1 is SGHRS and CDR2 is YFSETQ in the germline V gene. The CDR3 sequence: CASRPVTGAGGNEQFF. In nucleotides, the CDR3 is TGCGCCAGCAGGCCCGTCACAGGGGCTGGGGGCAATGAGCAGTTCTTC.

The genes are TRBV24-1 and TRBJ2-3; the match to TRBD2 covers 8 bases. This CDR3 contains 14 residues. CDR1 and CDR2 from the germline V gene are KGHDR and SFDVKD. V dropped 9 bases and J dropped 6; count of bases not matched to a gene: 10. CDR3 loop: CATVGSGERDTQYF. The CDR3 DNA reads as TGTGCCACCGTCGGTAGCGGGGAGAGGGATACGCAGTATTTT.

J is TRBJ2-6 and V is TRBV5-1; D ambiguous. V lost 0 bases and J lost 5, with 9 bases in between. The CDR3 is made up of 15 amino acids. Germline-derived CDR1 and CDR2 are SGHRS and YFSETQ. The CDR3 spells CASSLAAGRANVLTF. Written as DNA, the CDR3 is TGCGCCAGCAGCTTGGCGGCAGGCAGGGCCAACGTCCTGACTTTC. Combining the CDR3 with reference TRBV5-1 and TRBJ2-6 gives the whole variable domain KAGVTQTPRYLIKTRGQQVTLSCSPISGHRSVSWYQQTPGQGLQFLFEYFSETQRNKGNFPGRFSGRQFSNSRSEMNVSTLELGDSALYLCASSLAAGRANVLTFGAGSRLTVL.

This clone was detected only a few times. This rearrangement joins TRBV19 to TRBJ1-6; 8 bases match TRBD1. V gave up 3 bases and J gave up 9 bases; unmatched junction bases: 10. This CDR3 contains 16 residues. From germline, CDR1 is LNHDA and CDR2 SQIVND (reference sequence). CDR3 in amino acids: CASSMGRQGKGSPLHF. The CDR3 DNA follows: TGTGCCAGTAGTATGGGTAGACAGGGGAAGGGTTCACCCCTCCACTTT.

The chain couples TRBV6-5 to TRBJ1-1; 11 bases line up with TRBD1. J was trimmed by 4 bases and V by 6 bases; bases with no gene match: 7. The CDR3 runs 15 residues. Germline V gene lookup returns CDR1 MNHEY and CDR2 SVGAGI. CDR3 DNA sequence: TGTGCCAGCAGCCGCTCCGGGACAGGGGGCACTGAAGCTTTCTTT. It is translated as CASSRSGTGGTEAFF.

The V call is TRBV7-9, the J call TRBJ2-1; D is ambiguous. The CDR3 is 13 residues long. Per the germline V gene, CDR1 is SEHNR and CDR2 is FQNEAQ (reference sequence). The V end lost 11 bases, the J end lost 0 bases, and 11 bases lay between the germline ends. As DNA, the CDR3 is TGTGCCTCTAGTACGGGCTCCTACAATGAGCAGTTCTTC. Translating it yields CASSTGSYNEQFF. Combining the CDR3 with reference TRBV7-9 and TRBJ2-1 gives the whole variable domain DTGVSQNPRHKITKRGQNVTFRCDPISEHNRLYWYRQTLGQGPEFLTYFQNEAQLEKSRLLSDRFSAERPKGSFSTLEIQRTEQGDSAMYLCASSTGSYNEQFFGPGTRLTVL.

This chain uses TRBV7-9 with TRBJ1-4; D uncertain. Trimming left V 0 bases short and J 5 bases short, with 7 bases between. CDR1 is SEHNR and CDR2 is FQNEAQ in the germline V gene (reference sequence). The CDR3 is 14 amino acids. In nucleotides, the CDR3 is TGTGCCAGCAGCTTAGCGGTAGAGAATGAAAAACTGTTTTTT. This codes for CASSLAVENEKLFF. The variable domain in full, with the rest retrieved from reference TRBV7-9 and TRBJ1-4, is DTGVSQNPRHKITKRGQNVTFRCDPISEHNRLYWYRQTLGQGPEFLTYFQNEAQLEKSRLLSDRFSAERPKGSFSTLEIQRTEQGDSAMYLCASSLAVENEKLFFGSGTQLSVL.